The 15 T cell receptor beta chains below all came from one sample that was sequenced in a study of regulatory T cells in long-lasting Graves disease. Construction of TCR beta libraries relied on iRepertoire HTBI primers and on Arm-PCR targeting CDR3 regions. TCRdb reanalysed the multiplex PCR reads using MiXCR and keeps one entry per CDR3 protein. The sample consists of around 250,000 distinct CDR3 sequences, more than 15% of them appearing once. Documented time point: newly diagnosed GD, antithyroid drugs for less than 3 months. PBMCs provided the RNA from which the TCR library was made. These sequences were also reported in another study, on T cells in Graves' hyperthyroidism and ophthalmopathy.

The starting material was peripheral blood mononuclear cells (PBMCs), obtained at new diagnosis, from a patient treated with antithyroid drugs. The source of these receptors is a woman in her 30s with Graves disease.

This clonotype was picked up many times. The J gene is TRBJ2-3, the V gene TRBV3-1; D ambiguous. CDR1 and CDR2 from the germline V gene are LGHDT and YNNKEL (reference sequence). The V end was cut by 4 bases, the J end by 0 bases, with 17 bases between. This CDR3 region has 17 residues. For the CDR3, the DNA is TGTGCCAGCAGCCCCCGCCGCCGGGCCGAAAGCACAGATACGCAGTATTTT. Protein: CASSPRRRAESTDTQYF.

This chain uses TRBV6-1 with TRBJ1-5; perhaps TRBD1 as D (6 bases). Trimming removed 10 bases from V and 0 bases from J, with 19 bases in between. Germline V lookup: CDR1 MNHNS, CDR2 SASEGT. The length of the CDR3 is 16 residues. Here the CDR3 DNA reads TGTGCCATCGGCCCTGGGGGGGCTTATAGCAATCAGCCCCAGCATTTT. It is translated as CAIGPGGAYSNQPQHF.

This clonotype was detected ten times or more. The V call is TRBV20-1, the J call TRBJ1-2; D is ambiguous. V lost 5 bases, J lost 4 bases, and 2 bases lay in between. Per the germline V gene, CDR1 is DFQATT and CDR2 is SNEGSKA (reference sequence). This CDR3 region has 9 residues. CDR3 in DNA: TGCAGTGCTCCCTATGGCTACACCTTC. Translation: CSAPYGYTF.

Comment on this clonotype: A far bigger clonotype differs at one base, so this is likely a read error. No conserved phenylalanine or tryptophan is present at the end of the CDR3, so a read error is the likely explanation. The chain employs TRBV7-2 and TRBJ2-1; D unclear. Trimming removed 4 bases at V and 6 bases at J, with 22 bases between. Germline V gene data show CDR1 as SGHTA and CDR2 as FQGNSA. The CDR3 extends over 17 amino acids. CDR3 sequence: CASSSSWSRLDSNEQFL. CDR3 bases: TGTGCCAGCAGCTCCTCCTGGTCTCGCCTTGATAGCAATGAGCAGTTCCTC.

This chain connects TRBV10-1 to TRBJ2-2; possibly TRBD1 for D (6 bases). V was trimmed by 3 bases and J by 0 bases, leaving 8 bases between them. The CDR3 runs 15 residues. Per germline, CDR1 WNHNN and CDR2 SYGVQD (reference sequence). The CDR3 DNA is TGCGCCAGCAGTGATGAGGGGGCGAACACCGGGGAGCTGTTTTTT. Protein sequence: CASSDEGANTGELFF.

This clonotype was counted ten times or more. The chain joins TRBV27 to TRBJ2-3, with D possibly being TRBD2 (5 bases). The CDR3 length is 15 residues. Trimming cost V 2 bases and J 2 bases, with 11 bases left between them. The germline gives CDR1 MNHEY, CDR2 SMNVEV (reference sequence). The CDR3 bases are TGTGCCAGCAGTTTAGAGGGATACGTCACAGATACGCAGTATTTT. Its translation: CASSLEGYVTDTQYF.

This chain joins TRBV19 and TRBJ2-3; 8 bases map to TRBD2. The V and J ends lost 6 bases and 2 bases, in that order; junction bases with no gene match: 7. This CDR3 spans 15 amino acids. The germline V gene encodes CDR1 LNHDA and CDR2 SQIVND (reference sequence). In DNA form, the CDR3 reads TGTGCCAGTAGCCCCCGGGGGGGGCACACAGATACGCAGTATTTT. Translation: CASSPRGGHTDTQYF.

This clonotype was picked up many times. V usage is TRBV20-1 and J usage is TRBJ1-1; a weak D match, TRBD1 (5 bases). Per germline, CDR1 DFQATT and CDR2 SNEGSKA (reference sequence). V lost 3 bases and J 2 bases, leaving 13 bases between the germline ends. The CDR3 extends over 14 amino acids. CDR3 residues: CSASLPGLNTEAFF. In nucleotides, the CDR3 is TGCAGTGCTAGTCTCCCAGGGTTAAACACTGAAGCTTTCTTT.

This clonotype has at least ten counts. This chain joins TRBV11-1 and TRBJ1-2; D remains unclear. The CDR3 spans 15 residues. Trimming pared 4 bases from V and 2 bases from J, leaving 14 bases between. Germline CDR1 SGHAT, CDR2 FQDESV (reference sequence). The CDR3 is CASSSDWEANYGYTF. For the CDR3, the DNA is TGTGCCAGCAGCTCGGATTGGGAAGCGAACTATGGCTACACCTTC. Full variable domain (remainder filled in from reference TRBV11-1 and TRBJ1-2): EAEVAQSPRYKITEKSQAVAFWCDPISGHATLYWYRQILGQGPELLVQFQDESVVDDSQLPKDRFSAERLKGVDSTLKIQPAELGDSAMYLCASSSDWEANYGYTFGSGTRLTVV.

This clonotype was recorded many times. The chain's CDR3 is CSVARDRTTDTQYF. The DNA of the CDR3 is TGCAGCGTTGCAAGGGACCGAACCACAGATACGCAGTATTTT. This chain joins TRBV29-1 and TRBJ2-3, with D perhaps given as TRBD1 or TRBD2 (5 bases each). The ends were cut back, 4 bases at V and 2 bases at J, with 13 bases in the middle. The V gene's germline CDR1 is SQVTM and CDR2 ANQGSEA. CDR3 length equals 14 residues.

The CDR3 region is CASSVGGDTIYF. CDR3 nucleotides: TGTGCCAGCAGCGTAGGGGGGGACACCATATATTTT. J is TRBJ1-3 and V is TRBV9; D is possibly TRBD1 (5 bases). CDR3 length equals 12 residues. Per the germline V gene, CDR1 is SGDLS and CDR2 is YYNGEE. The V end lost 0 bases, the J end lost 8 bases, and 6 bases lay between the germline ends.

The gene calls are TRBV2 and TRBJ2-5; 8 nucleotides match TRBD2. CDR3 size: 15 residues. CDR1 and CDR2 (germline): SNHLY, FYNNEI. Losses at the gene ends were 5 bases for V and 3 bases for J; bases not matched to a gene: 8. CDR3 nucleotides: TGTGCCAGCAGTATAAACGCAGCGGGAGAAGAGACCCAGTACTTC. This translates into CASSINAAGEETQYF.

As regards this clonotype: This may be a read error, as it is one base from a much larger clone. The conserved final phenylalanine or tryptophan is absent from the CDR3, which likely points to a read error. The rearrangement links TRBV7-9 to TRBJ2-7; 13 bases align to TRBD2. The junction had 2 bases not matched to a gene; V was cut back by 4 bases and J by 5 bases. This CDR3 comprises 14 residues. The germline V gene has CDR1 SEHNR and CDR2 FQNEAQ (reference sequence). CDR3 coding DNA: TGTGCCAGCAGCTCGGGACTAGCGGGGAACGAGCAGTACTTA. It encodes CASSSGLAGNEQYL.

In its sample, this clonotype was seen many times. The chain has TRBV7-9 and TRBJ2-1; TRBD2 aligns across 8 bases. The junction had 11 bases not matched to a gene; V was cut back by 8 bases and J by 8 bases. This CDR3 comprises 14 residues. Germline V lookup: CDR1 SEHNR, CDR2 FQNEAQ (reference sequence). The CDR3 loop is CASPGLAGSYEQFF. The CDR3 coding sequence is TGTGCCAGCCCTGGGCTAGCGGGTAGTTATGAGCAGTTCTTC.

This clonotype appeared many times. The chain employs TRBV19 and TRBJ1-2, with D hard to call. Trimming took off 4 bases at V and 2 bases at J, with 11 bases between the two ends. The V gene's germline CDR1 is LNHDA and CDR2 SQIVND (reference sequence). The CDR3 extends over 14 amino acids. The CDR3 DNA reads as TGTGCCAGTAGTACGGGCAGCCTCAACTATGGCTACACCTTC. Residues: CASSTGSLNYGYTF.